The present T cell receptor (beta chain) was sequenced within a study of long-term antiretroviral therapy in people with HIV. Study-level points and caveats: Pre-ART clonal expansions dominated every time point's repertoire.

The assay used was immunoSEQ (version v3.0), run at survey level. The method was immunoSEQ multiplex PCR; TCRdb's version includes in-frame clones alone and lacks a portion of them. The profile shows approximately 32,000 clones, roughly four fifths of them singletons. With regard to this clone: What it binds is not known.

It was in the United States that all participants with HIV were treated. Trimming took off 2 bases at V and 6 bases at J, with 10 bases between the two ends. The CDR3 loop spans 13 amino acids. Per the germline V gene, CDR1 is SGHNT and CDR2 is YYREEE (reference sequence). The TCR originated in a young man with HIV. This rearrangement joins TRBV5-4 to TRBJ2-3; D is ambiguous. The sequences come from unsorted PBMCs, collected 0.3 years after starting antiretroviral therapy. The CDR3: CASSFPEFDTQYF. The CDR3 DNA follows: TGTGCCAGCAGCTTCCCGGAGTTCGATACGCAGTATTTT.